This entry describes one T cell receptor beta chain. The antigen remains undetermined. Adult Caucasians living in Nashville, Tennessee made up all of the donors. The record originates from a study of shared clonotypes between healthy human individuals. Study observations and caveats: The generation probabilities recorded for non-shared clonotypes fell below those of clonotypes shared by all four donors.

The CDR3 extends over 12 amino acids. V was shortened by 2 bases and J by 8 bases, with 9 bases between the two germline ends. CDR1 and CDR2 (germline): SGHTA, FQGTGA. TCRdb's table, derived via immunoSEQ multiplex PCR, lists solely in-frame clones and lacks some. The data contain around 980,000 clones, 70% to 80% of them seen just once; the ten biggest clones take up roughly 0.57%. The sequence came from a man between 18 and 35 years old in good health. Some clones in this sample may be carry-over from other donors' samples. This rearrangement joins TRBV7-3 to TRBJ1-2, with D unclear. The sequenced sample was memory CD4+ T cells from PBMCs. As to subset: CD45RA-negative fraction. Written as DNA, the CDR3 is TGTGCCAGCAGCTTAGAGGGTTACGGCTACACCTTC. It encodes CASSLEGYGYTF. Together with reference TRBV7-3 and TRBJ1-2, the CDR3 gives the full variable domain: GAGVSQTPSNKVTEKGKYVELRCDPISGHTALYWYRQSLGQGPEFLIYFQGTGAADDSGLPNDRFFAVRPEGSVSTLKIQRTERGDSAVYLCASSLEGYGYTFGSGTRLTVV.